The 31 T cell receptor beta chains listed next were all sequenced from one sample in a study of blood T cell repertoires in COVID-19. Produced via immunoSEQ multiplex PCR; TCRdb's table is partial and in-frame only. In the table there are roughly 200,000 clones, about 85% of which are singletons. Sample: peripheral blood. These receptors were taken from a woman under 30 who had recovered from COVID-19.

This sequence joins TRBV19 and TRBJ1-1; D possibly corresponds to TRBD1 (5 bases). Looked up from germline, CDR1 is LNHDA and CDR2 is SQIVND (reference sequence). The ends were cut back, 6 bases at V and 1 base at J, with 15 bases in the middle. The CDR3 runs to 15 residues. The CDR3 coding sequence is TGTGCCAGTAGGGTAGACAGCGTCCCGAACACTGAAGCTTTCTTT. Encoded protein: CASRVDSVPNTEAFF.

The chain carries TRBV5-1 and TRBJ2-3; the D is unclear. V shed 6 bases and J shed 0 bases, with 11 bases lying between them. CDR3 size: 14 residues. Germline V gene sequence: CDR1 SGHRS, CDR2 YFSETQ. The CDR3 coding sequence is TGCGCCAGCAATCGGTACTCTAGCACAGATACGCAGTATTTT. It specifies CASNRYSSTDTQYF.

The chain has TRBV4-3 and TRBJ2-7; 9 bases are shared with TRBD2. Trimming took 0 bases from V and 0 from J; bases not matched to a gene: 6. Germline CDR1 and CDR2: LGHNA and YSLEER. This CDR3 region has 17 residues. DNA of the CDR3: TGCGCCAGCAGCCAAGATCTCCTTAGCGGGAGCTCCTACGAGCAGTACTTC. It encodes CASSQDLLSGSSYEQYF.

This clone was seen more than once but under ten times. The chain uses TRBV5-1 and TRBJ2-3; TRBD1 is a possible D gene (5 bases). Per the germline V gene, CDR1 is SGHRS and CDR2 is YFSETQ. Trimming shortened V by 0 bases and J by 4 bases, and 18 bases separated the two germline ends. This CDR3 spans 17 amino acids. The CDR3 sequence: CASSLGLQADLADTQYF. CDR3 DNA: TGCGCCAGCAGCTTGGGGTTACAGGCTGACCTGGCAGATACGCAGTATTTT. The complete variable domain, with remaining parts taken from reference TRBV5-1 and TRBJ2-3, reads KAGVTQTPRYLIKTRGQQVTLSCSPISGHRSVSWYQQTPGQGLQFLFEYFSETQRNKGNFPGRFSGRQFSNSRSEMNVSTLELGDSALYLCASSLGLQADLADTQYFGPGTRLTVL.

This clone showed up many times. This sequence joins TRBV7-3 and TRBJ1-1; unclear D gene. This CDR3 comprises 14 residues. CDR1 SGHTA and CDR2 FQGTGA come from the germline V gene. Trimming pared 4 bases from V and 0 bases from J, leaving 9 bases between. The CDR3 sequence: CASSSYRLNTEAFF. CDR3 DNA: TGTGCCAGCAGCTCATACAGACTGAACACTGAAGCTTTCTTT.

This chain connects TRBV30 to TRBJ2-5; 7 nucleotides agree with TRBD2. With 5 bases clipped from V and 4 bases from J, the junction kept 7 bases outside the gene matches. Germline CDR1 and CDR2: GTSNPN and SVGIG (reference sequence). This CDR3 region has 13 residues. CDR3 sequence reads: CAWGRAVVETQYF. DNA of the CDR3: TGTGCCTGGGGGAGGGCGGTGGTAGAGACCCAGTACTTC.

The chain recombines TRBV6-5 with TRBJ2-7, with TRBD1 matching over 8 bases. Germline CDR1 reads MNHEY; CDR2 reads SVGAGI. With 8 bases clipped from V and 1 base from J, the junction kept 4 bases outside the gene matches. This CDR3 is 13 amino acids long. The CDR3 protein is CASDQGASYEQYF. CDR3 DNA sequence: TGTGCCAGCGATCAGGGGGCATCCTACGAGCAGTACTTC.

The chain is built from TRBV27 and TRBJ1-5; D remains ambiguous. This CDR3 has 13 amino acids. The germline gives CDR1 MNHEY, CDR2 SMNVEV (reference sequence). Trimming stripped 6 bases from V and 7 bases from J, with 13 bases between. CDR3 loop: CASRRGLTQPQHF. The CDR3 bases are TGTGCCAGCAGACGCGGACTGACCCAGCCCCAGCATTTT.

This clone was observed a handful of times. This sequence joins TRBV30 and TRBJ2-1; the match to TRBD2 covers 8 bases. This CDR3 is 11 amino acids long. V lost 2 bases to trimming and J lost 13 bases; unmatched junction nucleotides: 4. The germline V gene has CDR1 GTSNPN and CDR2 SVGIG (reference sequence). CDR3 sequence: CAWSSGGRQFF. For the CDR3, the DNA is TGTGCCTGGAGTTCGGGGGGGAGACAGTTCTTC. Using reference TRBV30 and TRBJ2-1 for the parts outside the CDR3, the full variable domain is SQTIHQWPATLVQPVGSPLSLECTVEGTSNPNLYWYRQAAGRGLQLLFYSVGIGQISSEVPQNLSASRPQDRQFILSSKKLLLSDSGFYLCAWSSGGRQFFGPGTRLTVL.

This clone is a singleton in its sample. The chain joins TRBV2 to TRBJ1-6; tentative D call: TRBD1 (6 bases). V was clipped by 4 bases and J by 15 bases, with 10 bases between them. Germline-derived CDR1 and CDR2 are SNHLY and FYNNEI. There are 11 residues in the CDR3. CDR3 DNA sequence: TGTGCCAGCAGTGCCGACAGGATCCTCCACTTT. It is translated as CASSADRILHF.

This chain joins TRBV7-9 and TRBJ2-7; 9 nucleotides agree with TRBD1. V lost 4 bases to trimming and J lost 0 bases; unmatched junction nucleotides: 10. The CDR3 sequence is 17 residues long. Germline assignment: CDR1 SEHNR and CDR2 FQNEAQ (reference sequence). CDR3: CASSSDMTGGNSYEQYF. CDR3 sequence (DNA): TGTGCCAGCAGCTCCGATATGACAGGGGGGAACTCCTACGAGCAGTACTTC.

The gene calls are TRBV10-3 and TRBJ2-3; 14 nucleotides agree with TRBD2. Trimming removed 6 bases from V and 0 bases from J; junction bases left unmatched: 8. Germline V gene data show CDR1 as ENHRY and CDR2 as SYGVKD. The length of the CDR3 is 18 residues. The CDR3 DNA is TGTGCCATCAGCCCGGGACTAGCGGGAGCCCTAAGCACAGATACGCAGTATTTT. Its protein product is CAISPGLAGALSTDTQYF.

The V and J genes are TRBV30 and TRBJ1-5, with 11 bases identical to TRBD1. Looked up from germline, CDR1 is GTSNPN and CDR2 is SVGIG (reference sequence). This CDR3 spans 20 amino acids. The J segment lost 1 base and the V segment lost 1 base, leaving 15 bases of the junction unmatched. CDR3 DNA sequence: TGTGCCTGGAGTGAAATCCACGGGACAGGGGGTTATGGAAGCAATCAGCCCCAGCATTTT. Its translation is CAWSEIHGTGGYGSNQPQHF.

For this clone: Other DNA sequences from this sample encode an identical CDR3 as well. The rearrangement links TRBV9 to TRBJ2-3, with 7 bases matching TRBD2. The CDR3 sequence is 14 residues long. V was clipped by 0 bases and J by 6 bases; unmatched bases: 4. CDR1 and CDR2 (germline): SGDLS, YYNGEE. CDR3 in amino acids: CASSVGLASDTQYF. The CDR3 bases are TGTGCCAGCAGCGTAGGACTAGCATCTGATACGCAGTATTTT.

CDR3 residues: CASSFTSGRGEQFF. The CDR3 region has the DNA TGTGCCAGCAGCTTTACTAGCGGGAGAGGGGAGCAGTTCTTC. The chain is built from TRBV7-3 and TRBJ2-1; 11 bases are a match to TRBD2. The CDR3 sequence is 14 residues long. Germline V gives CDR1 SGHTA, CDR2 FQGTGA. The ends lost 3 bases at V and 10 bases at J; junction bases unmatched: 5.

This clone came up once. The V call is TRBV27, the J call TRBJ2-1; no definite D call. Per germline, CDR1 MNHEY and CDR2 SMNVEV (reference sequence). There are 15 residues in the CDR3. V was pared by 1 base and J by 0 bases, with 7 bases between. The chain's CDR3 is CASSLFTSSYNEQFF. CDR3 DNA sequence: TGTGCCAGCAGTTTATTTACGAGCTCCTACAATGAGCAGTTCTTC.

The CDR3 sequence is CASSKDEGGYEQYF. The CDR3 DNA is TGTGCCAGCAGCAAAGACGAGGGAGGATACGAGCAGTACTTC. The chain recombines TRBV21-1 with TRBJ2-7; the table calls TRBD2, which could not be checked here. TRBV21-1 is assigned pseudogene status. CDR3 size: 14 residues.

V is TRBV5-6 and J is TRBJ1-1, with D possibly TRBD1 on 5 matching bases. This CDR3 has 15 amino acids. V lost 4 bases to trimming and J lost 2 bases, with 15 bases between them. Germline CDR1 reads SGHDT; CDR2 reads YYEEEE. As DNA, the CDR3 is TGTGCCAGCAGCAACGGGGGGGGTGGAAACACTGAAGCTTTCTTT. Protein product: CASSNGGGGNTEAFF.

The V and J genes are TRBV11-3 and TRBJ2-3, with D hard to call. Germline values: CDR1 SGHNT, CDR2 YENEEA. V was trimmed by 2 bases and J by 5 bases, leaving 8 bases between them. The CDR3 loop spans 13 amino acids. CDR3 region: CASSLSSGDTQYF. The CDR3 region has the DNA TGTGCCAGCAGCTTATCCAGTGGAGATACGCAGTATTTT.

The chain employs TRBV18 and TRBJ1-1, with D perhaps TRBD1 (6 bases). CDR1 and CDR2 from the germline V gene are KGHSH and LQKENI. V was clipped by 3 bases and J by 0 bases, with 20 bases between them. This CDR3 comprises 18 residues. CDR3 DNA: TGTGCCAGCTCACCTTTAATACGGGGGGCCTACTTGAACACTGAAGCTTTCTTT. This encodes CASSPLIRGAYLNTEAFF.

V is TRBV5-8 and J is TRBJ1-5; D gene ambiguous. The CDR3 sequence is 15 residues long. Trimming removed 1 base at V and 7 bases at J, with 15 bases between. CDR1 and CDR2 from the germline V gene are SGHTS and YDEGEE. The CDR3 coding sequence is TGTGCCAGCAGCTTGTTAGCTCAGAGTATGCAGCCCCAGCATTTT. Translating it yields CASSLLAQSMQPQHF. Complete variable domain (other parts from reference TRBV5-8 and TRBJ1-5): EAGVTQSPTHLIKTRGQQATLRCSPISGHTSVYWYQQALGLGLQFLLWYDEGEERNRGNFPPRFSGRQFPNYSSELNVNALELEDSALYLCASSLLAQSMQPQHFGDGTRLSIL.

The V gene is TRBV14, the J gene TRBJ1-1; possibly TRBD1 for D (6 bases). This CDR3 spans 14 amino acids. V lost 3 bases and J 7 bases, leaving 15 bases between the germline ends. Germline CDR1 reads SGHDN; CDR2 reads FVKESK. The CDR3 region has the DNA TGTGCCAGCAGCCACCGGGACACCTTGGGTGAAGCTTTCTTT. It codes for CASSHRDTLGEAFF. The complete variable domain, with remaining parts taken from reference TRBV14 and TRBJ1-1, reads EAGVTQFPSHSVIEKGQTVTLRCDPISGHDNLYWYRRVMGKEIKFLLHFVKESKQDESGMPNNRFLAERTGGTYSTLKVQPAELEDSGVYFCASSHRDTLGEAFFGQGTRLTVV.

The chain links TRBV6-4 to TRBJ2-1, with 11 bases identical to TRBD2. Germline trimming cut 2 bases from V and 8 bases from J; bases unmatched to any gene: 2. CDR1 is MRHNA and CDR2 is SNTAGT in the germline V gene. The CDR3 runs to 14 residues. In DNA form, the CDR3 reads TGTGCCAGCAGTGACCTAGCGGGAGGTGATGAGCAGTTCTTC. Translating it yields CASSDLAGGDEQFF.

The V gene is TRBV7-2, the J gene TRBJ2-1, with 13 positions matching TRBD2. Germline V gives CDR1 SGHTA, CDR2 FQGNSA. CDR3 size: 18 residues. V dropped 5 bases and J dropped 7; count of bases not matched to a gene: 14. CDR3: CASSPRTSGRRSRNEQFF. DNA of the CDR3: TGTGCCAGCAGCCCGCGGACTAGCGGGAGAAGGAGCCGGAATGAGCAGTTCTTC. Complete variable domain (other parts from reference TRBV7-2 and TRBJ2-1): GAGVSQSPSNKVTEKGKDVELRCDPISGHTALYWYRQSLGQGLEFLIYFQGNSAPDKSGLPSDRFSAERTGGSVSTLTIQRTQQEDSAVYLCASSPRTSGRRSRNEQFFGPGTRLTVL.

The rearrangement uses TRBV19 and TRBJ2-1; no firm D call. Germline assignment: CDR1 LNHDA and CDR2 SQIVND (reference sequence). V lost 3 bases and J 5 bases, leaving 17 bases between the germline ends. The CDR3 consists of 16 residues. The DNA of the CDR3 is TGTGCCAGTAGTATCCTCTCGTACGGAGACCACAATGAGCAGTTCTTC. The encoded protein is CASSILSYGDHNEQFF.

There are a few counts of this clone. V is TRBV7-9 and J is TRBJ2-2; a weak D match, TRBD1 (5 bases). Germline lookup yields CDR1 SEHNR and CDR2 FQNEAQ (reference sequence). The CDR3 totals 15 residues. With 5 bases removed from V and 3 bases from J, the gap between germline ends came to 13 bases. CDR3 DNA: TGTGCCAGCAGCCCGACAGACCAACACACCGGGGAGCTGTTTTTT. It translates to CASSPTDQHTGELFF.

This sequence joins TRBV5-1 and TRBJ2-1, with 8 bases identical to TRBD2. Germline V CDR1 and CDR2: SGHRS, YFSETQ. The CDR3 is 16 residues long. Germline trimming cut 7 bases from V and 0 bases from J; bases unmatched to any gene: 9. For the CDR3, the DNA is TGCGCCAGCGTTCGAGGGAGCGGGAGCTCCTACAATGAGCAGTTCTTC. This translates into CASVRGSGSSYNEQFF.

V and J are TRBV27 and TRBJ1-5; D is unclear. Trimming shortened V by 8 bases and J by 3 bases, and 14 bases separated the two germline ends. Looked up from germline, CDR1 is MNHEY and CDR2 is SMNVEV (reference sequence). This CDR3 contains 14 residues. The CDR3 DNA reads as TGTGCCAGCGGGCCCCTGCCAAACAATCAGCCCCAGCATTTT. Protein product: CASGPLPNNQPQHF.

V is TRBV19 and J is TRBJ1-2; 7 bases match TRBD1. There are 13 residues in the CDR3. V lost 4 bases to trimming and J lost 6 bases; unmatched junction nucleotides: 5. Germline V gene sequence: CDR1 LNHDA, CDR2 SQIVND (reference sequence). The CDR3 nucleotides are TGTGCCAGTAGTAAGGCAGGGGGTAATGGCTACACCTTC. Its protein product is CASSKAGGNGYTF.

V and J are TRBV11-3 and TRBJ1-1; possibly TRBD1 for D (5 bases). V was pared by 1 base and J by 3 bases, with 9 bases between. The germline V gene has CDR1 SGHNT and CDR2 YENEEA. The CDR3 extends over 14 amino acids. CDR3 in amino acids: CASSLGGGDTEAFF. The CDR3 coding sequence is TGTGCCAGCAGCTTAGGCGGGGGGGACACTGAAGCTTTCTTT.

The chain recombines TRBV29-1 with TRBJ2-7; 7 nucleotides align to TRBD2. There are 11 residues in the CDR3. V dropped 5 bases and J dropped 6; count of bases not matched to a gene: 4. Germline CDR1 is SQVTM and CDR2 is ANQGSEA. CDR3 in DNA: TGCAGCGTTTGGTGGGAGGGCGAGCAGTACTTC. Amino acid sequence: CSVWWEGEQYF.